This T cell receptor (beta chain) was recorded in a study of memory CD4+ T cells and cytomegalovirus serostatus. Whole-study context: Healthy Belgian adult donors included under ten CMV-positive and more than 20 CMV-negative people.

This CDR3 region has 15 residues. V shed 2 bases and J 8 bases; nucleotides not matched to a gene: 11. CDR1 MNHEY and CDR2 SVGAGI come from the germline V gene. The sort gate was single viable CD3+CD4+CD8-CD45RO+ cells for memory CD4+ T cells. Produced via immunoSEQ multiplex PCR; TCRdb's table is partial and in-frame only. The table lists about 42,000 clones, roughly 79% of them singletons. The rearrangement links TRBV6-5 to TRBJ1-2; 7 nucleotides line up with TRBD1. The sample was memory CD4+ T cells from blood. The sequence derives from an adult in good health and CMV-seronegative. The CDR3 reads CASSYILQGTGGYTF. CDR3 nucleotides: TGTGCCAGCAGTTACATTTTACAGGGGACTGGGGGCTACACCTTC.